The clone carrying this T cell receptor beta chain was counted between two and nine times. V shed 3 bases and J 5 bases; nucleotides not matched to a gene: 2. Looked up from germline, CDR1 is DFQATT and CDR2 is SNEGSKA (reference sequence). CDR3 size: 15 residues. The record originates from a study of T-cell memory formation after mild COVID-19. One entry per CDR3 protein results from TCRdb running MiXCR on the 5' RACE reads. This table holds roughly 310,000 distinct CDR3 sequences, roughly 15% found once. The V gene is TRBV20-1, the J gene TRBJ2-2, with 14 bases matching TRBD2. The sample comprised PBMCs or a T cell subset sorted from them (not recorded which). The sequence derives from a man younger than 35 who had mild COVID-19 (a few samples of this study predate the infection). Cell type and time point are not known. The CDR3 protein is CSASRLAGGTGELFF. CDR3 nucleotide sequence: TGCAGTGCTAGTCGACTAGCGGGGGGGACCGGGGAGCTGTTTTTT.